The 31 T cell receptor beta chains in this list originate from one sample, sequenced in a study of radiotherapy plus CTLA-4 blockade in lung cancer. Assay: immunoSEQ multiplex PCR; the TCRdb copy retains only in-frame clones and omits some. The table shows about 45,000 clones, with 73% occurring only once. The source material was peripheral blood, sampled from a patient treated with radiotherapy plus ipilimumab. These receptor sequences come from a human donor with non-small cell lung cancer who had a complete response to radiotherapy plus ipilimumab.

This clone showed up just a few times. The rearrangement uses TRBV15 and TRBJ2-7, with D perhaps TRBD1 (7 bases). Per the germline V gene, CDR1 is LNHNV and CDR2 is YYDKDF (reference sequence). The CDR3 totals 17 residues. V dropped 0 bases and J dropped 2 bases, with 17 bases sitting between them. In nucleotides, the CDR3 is TGTGCCACCAGCAGAGACTCTCAGGGGGGCCGAACCTACGAGCAGTACTTC. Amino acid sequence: CATSRDSQGGRTYEQYF.

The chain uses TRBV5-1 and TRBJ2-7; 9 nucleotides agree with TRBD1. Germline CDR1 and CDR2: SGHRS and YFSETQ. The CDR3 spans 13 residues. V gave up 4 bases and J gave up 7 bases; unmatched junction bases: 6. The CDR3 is CASSTHRGHEQYF. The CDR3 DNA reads TGCGCCAGCAGCACCCACAGGGGGCATGAGCAGTACTTC.

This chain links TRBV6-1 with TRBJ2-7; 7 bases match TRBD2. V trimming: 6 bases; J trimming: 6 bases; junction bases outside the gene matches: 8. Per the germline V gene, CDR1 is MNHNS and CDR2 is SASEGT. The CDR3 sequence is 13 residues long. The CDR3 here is CASSWGGEGEQYF. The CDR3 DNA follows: TGTGCCAGCAGCTGGGGGGGGGAAGGCGAGCAGTACTTC.

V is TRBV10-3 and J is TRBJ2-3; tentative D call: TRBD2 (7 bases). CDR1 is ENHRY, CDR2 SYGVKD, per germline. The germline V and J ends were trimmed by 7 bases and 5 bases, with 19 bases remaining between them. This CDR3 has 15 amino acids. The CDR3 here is CAITEQQGGKDTQYF. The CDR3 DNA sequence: TGTGCCATCACCGAGCAACAGGGAGGGAAAGATACGCAGTATTTT.

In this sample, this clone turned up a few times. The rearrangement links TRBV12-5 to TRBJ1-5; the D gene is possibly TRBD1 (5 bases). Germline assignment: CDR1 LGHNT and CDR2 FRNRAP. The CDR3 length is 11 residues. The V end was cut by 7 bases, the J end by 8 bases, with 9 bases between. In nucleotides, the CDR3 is TGTGCTAGTGCCTGGGGCGAGCCCCAGCATTTT. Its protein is CASAWGEPQHF.

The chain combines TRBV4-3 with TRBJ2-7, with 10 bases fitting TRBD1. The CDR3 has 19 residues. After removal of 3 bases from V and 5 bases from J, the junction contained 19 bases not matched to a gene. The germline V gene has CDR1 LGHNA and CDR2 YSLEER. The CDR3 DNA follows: TGCGCCAGCAGCCAGACCGCGTTGACAGGGGGCTGGAATAGGAACGAGCAGTACTTC. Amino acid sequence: CASSQTALTGGWNRNEQYF.

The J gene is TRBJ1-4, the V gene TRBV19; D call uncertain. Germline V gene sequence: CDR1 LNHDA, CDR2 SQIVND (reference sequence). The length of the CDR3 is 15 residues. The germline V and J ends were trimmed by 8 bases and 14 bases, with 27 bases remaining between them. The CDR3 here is CASLVKTPGSVELFF. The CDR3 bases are TGTGCCAGTCTCGTCAAAACCCCAGGTTCAGTAGAGCTGTTTTTT.

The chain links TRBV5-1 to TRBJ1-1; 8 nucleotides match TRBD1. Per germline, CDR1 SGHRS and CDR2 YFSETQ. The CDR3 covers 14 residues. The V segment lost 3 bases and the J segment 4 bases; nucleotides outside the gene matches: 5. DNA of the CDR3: TGCGCCAGCAGCTATGGACAGGGTGGCACTGAAGCTTTCTTT. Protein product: CASSYGQGGTEAFF.

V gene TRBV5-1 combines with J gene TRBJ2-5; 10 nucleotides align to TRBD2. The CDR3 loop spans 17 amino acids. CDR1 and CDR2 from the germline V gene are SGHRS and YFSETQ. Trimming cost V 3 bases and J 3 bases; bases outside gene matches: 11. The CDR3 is CASSSFHYGTSEETQYF. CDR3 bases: TGCGCCAGCAGCTCCTTTCATTACGGGACTAGCGAAGAGACCCAGTACTTC.

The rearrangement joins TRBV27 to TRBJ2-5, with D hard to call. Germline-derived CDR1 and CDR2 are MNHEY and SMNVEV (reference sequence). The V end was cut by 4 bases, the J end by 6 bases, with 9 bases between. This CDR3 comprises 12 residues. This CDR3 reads CASSSRSQTQYF. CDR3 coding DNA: TGTGCCAGCAGTTCCCGTAGTCAGACCCAGTACTTC.

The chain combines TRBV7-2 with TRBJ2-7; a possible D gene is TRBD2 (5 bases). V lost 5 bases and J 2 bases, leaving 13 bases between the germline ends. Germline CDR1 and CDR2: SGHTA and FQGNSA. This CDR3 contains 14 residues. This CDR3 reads CASSLGSGTYEQYF. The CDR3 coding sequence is TGTGCCAGCAGCCTAGGGTCGGGAACCTACGAGCAGTACTTC.

CDR3 loop: CASSWDSNQPQHF. In DNA form, the CDR3 reads TGTGCCAGCAGTTGGGACAGTAATCAGCCCCAGCATTTT. The genes are TRBV28 and TRBJ1-5, with 7 bases identical to TRBD1. Germline loops: CDR1 MDHEN, CDR2 SYDVKM. J lost 4 bases, V lost 4 bases, and 1 base had no gene match. CDR3 size: 13 residues.

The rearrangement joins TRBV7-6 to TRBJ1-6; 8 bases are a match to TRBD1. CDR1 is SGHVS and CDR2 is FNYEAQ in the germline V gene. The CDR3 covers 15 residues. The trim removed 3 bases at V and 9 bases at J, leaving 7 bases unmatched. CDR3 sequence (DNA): TGTGCCAGCAGCTTTGGTGGGACAGGAGTTTCACCCCTCCACTTT. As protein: CASSFGGTGVSPLHF.

CDR3 residues: CASSGGTSGVYEQYF. The CDR3 region has the DNA TGTGCCAGCAGTGGAGGGACTAGCGGGGTCTACGAGCAGTACTTC. The V gene is TRBV6-1, the J gene TRBJ2-7; 13 nucleotides line up with TRBD2. The CDR3 extends over 15 amino acids. V shed 4 bases and J 3 bases; nucleotides not matched to a gene: 3. Looked up from germline, CDR1 is MNHNS and CDR2 is SASEGT.

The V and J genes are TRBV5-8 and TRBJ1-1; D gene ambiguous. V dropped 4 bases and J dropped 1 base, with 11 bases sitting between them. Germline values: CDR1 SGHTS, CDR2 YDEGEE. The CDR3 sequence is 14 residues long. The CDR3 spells CASSPYSANTEAFF. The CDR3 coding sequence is TGTGCCAGCAGCCCCTATTCCGCGAACACTGAAGCTTTCTTT.

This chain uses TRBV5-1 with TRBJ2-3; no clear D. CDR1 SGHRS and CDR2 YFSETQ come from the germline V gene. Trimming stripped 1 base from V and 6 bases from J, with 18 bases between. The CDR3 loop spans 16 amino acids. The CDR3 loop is CASSLYRGLESDTQYF. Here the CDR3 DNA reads TGCGCCAGCAGCTTGTATCGTGGCCTAGAATCGGATACGCAGTATTTT.

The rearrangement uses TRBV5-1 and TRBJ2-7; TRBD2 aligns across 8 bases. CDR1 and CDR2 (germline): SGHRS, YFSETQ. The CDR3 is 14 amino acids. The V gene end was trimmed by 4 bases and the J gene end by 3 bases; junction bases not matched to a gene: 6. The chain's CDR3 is CASSPGGGGYEQYF. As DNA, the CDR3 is TGCGCCAGCAGCCCGGGGGGGGGCGGCTACGAGCAGTACTTC.

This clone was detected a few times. CDR3 amino acids: CASSFAEVYEQYF. The CDR3 DNA reads as TGTGCCAGCAGCTTCGCCGAGGTTTACGAGCAGTACTTC. The chain uses TRBV7-8 and TRBJ2-7, with D uncertain. Germline CDR1 is SGHVS and CDR2 is FQNEAQ. V gave up 3 bases and J gave up 4 bases, with 10 bases separating them. The CDR3 has 13 amino acids.

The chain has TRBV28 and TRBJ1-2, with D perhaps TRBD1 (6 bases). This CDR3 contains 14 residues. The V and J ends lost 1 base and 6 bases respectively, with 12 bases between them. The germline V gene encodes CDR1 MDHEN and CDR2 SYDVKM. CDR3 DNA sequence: TGTGCCAGCAGTTTATTAGGGGGTTGGGATGGCTACACCTTC. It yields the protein CASSLLGGWDGYTF.

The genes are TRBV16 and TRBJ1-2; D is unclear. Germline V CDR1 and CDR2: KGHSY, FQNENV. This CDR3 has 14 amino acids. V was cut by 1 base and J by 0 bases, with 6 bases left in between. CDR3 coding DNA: TGTGCCAGCAGCCAATTCTCGGCTAACTATGGCTACACCTTC. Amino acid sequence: CASSQFSANYGYTF.

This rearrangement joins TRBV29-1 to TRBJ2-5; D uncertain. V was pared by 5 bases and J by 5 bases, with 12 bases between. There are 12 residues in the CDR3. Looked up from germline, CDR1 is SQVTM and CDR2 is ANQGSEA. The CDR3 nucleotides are TGCAGCGTTCTCGGTGGTATGGAGACCCAGTACTTC. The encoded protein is CSVLGGMETQYF.

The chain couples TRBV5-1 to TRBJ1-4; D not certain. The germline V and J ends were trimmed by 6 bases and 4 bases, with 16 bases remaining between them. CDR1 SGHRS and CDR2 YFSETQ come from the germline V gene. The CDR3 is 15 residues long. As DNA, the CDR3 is TGCGCCAGCAAGTCGTCTGCAGGCCTTAATGAAAAACTGTTTTTT. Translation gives CASKSSAGLNEKLFF.

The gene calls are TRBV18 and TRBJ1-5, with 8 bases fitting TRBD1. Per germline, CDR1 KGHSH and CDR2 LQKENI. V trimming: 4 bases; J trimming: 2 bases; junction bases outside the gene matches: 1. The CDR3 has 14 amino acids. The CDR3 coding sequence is TGTGCCAGCTCACTGGGACAGGGCAATCAGCCCCAGCATTTT. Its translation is CASSLGQGNQPQHF.

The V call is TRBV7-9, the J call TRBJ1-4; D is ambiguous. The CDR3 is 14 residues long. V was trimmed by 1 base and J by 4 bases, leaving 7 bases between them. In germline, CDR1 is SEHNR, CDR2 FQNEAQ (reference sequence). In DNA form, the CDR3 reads TGTGCCAGCAGCTTAGGTAGAAGTAATGAAAAACTGTTTTTT. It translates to CASSLGRSNEKLFF.

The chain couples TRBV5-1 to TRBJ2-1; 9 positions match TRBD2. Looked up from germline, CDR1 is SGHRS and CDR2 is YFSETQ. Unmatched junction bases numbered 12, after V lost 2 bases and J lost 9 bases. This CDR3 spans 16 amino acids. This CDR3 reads CASSFRTSVLKGEQFF. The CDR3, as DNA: TGCGCCAGCAGCTTTCGGACTAGCGTGCTAAAGGGTGAGCAGTTCTTC. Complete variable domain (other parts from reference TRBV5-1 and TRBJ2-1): KAGVTQTPRYLIKTRGQQVTLSCSPISGHRSVSWYQQTPGQGLQFLFEYFSETQRNKGNFPGRFSGRQFSNSRSEMNVSTLELGDSALYLCASSFRTSVLKGEQFFGPGTRLTVL.

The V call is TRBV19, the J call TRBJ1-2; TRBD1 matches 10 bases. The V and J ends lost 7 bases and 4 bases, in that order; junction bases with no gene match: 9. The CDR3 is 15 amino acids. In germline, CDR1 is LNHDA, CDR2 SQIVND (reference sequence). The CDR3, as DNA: TGTGCCAGTAATACTAGACAGGGGGCCTCCTATGGCTACACCTTC. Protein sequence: CASNTRQGASYGYTF. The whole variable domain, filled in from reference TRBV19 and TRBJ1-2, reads DGGITQSPKYLFRKEGQNVTLSCEQNLNHDAMYWYRQDPGQGLRLIYYSQIVNDFQKGDIAEGYSVSREKKESFPLTVTSAQKNPTAFYLCASNTRQGASYGYTFGSGTRLTVV.

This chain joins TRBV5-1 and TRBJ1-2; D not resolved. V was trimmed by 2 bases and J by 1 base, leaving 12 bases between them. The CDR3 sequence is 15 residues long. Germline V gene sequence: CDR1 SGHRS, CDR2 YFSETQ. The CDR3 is CASSFGDRGNYGYTF. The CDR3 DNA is TGCGCCAGCAGCTTCGGAGATCGGGGTAACTATGGCTACACCTTC. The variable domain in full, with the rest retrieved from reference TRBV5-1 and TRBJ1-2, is KAGVTQTPRYLIKTRGQQVTLSCSPISGHRSVSWYQQTPGQGLQFLFEYFSETQRNKGNFPGRFSGRQFSNSRSEMNVSTLELGDSALYLCASSFGDRGNYGYTFGSGTRLTVV.

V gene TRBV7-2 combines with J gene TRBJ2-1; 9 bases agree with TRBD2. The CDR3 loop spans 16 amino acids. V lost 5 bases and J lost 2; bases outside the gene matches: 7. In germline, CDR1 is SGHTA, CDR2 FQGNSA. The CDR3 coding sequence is TGTGCCAGCAGCACAGAAGCGGGGGGACCCTACAATGAGCAGTTCTTC. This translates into CASSTEAGGPYNEQFF.

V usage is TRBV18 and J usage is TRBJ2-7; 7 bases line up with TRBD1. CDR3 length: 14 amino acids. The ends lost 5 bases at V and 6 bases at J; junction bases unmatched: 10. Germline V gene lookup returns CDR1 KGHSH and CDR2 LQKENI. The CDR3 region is CASSEQGTRAEQYF. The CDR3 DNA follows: TGTGCCAGCTCAGAACAGGGGACCAGAGCCGAGCAGTACTTC.

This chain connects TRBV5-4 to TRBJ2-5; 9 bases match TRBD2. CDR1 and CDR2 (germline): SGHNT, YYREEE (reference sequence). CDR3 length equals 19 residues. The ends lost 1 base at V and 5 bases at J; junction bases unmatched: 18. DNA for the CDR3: TGTGCCAGCAGCTTGTCGCTTTTCAGCGGGGGGCCCTCCGGGGAGACCCAGTACTTC. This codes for CASSLSLFSGGPSGETQYF.

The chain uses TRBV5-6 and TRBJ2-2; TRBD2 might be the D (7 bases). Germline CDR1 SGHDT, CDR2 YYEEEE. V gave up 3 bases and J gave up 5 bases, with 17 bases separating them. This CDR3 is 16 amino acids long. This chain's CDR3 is CASSSLGGGATGELFF. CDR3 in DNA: TGTGCCAGCAGCTCGCTTGGGGGGGGCGCAACCGGGGAGCTGTTTTTT.